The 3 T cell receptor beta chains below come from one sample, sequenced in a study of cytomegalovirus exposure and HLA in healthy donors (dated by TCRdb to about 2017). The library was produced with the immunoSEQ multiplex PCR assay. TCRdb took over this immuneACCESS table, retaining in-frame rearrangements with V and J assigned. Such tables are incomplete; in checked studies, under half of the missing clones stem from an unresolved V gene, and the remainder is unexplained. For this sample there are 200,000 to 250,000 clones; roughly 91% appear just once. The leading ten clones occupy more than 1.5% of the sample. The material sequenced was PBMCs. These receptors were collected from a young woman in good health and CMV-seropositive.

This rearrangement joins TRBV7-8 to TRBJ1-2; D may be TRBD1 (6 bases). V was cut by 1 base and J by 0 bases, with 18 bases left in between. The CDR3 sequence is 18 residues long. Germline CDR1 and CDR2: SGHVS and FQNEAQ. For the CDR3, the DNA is TGTGCCAGCAGCTTAGTAGGGAGACAGGTAGTGACTAACTATGGCTACACCTTC. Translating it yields CASSLVGRQVVTNYGYTF.

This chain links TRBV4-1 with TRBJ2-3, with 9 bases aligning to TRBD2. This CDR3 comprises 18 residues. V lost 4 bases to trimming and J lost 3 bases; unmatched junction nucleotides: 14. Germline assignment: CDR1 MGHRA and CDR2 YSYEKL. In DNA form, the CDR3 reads TGCGCCAGCAGCCCGTTTGCGCGGGAGGGCCGTGGGACAGATACGCAGTATTTT. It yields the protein CASSPFAREGRGTDTQYF.

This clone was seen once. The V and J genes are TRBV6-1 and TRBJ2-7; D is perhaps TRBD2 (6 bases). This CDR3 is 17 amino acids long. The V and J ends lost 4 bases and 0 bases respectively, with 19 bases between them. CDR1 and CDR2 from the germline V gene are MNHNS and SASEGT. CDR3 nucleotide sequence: TGTGCCAGCAGTGCCACCGGCGGACTACTAAGCTCCTACGAGCAGTACTTC. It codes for CASSATGGLLSSYEQYF.